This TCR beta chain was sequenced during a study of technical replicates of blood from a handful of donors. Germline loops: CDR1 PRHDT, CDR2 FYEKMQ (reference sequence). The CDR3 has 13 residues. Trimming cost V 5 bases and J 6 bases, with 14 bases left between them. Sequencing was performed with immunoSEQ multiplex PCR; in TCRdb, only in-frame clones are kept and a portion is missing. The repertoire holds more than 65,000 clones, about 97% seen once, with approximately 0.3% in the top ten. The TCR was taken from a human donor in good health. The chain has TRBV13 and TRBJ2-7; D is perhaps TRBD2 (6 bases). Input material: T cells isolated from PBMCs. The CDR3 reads CASSTGEKAEQYF. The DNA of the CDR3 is TGTGCCAGCAGCACGGGGGAAAAAGCCGAGCAGTACTTC.